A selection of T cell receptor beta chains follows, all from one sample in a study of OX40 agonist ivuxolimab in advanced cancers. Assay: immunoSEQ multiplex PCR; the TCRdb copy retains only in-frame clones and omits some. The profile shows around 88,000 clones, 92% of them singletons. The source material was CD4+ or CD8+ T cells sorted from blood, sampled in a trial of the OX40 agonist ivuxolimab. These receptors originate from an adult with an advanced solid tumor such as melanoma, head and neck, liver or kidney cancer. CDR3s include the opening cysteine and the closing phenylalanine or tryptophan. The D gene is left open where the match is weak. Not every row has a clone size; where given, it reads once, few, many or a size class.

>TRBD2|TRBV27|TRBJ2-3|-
TGTGCCAGCAGATTTGGACTAGCGCTCACAGATACGCAGTATTTT
CASRFGLALTDTQYF
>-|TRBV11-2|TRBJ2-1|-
TGTGCCAGCAGCCCCAGATGGACGGGAGAGGATGAGCAGTTCTTC
CASSPRWTGEDEQFF
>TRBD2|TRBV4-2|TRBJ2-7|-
TGTGCCAGCAGCCCCCCTGTGGCGGGGGGGTTCCACGAGCAGTACTTC
CASSPPVAGGFHEQYF
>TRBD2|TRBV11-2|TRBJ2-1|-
TGTGCCAGCAGCTTAGTAACTAGCGGGGGCTTGGGGCAGTTCTTC
CASSLVTSGGLGQFF
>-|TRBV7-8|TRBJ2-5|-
TGTGCCAGCACCCCAGGGGAGACCCAGTACTTC
CASTPGETQYF
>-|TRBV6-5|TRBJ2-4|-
TGTGCCAGCAGTACCCAGGGGGCCAAAAACATTCAGTACTTC
CASSTQGAKNIQYF
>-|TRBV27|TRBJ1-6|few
TGTGCCAGCAGTTTCAGGGGTGTCAATTCACCCCTCCACTTT
CASSFRGVNSPLHF
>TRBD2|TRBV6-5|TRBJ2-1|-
TGTGCCAGCAGTTCGACTAGCGGGGGGGTCTTC
CASSSTSGGVF
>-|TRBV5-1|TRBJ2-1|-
TGCGCCAGCAGCTTAGGTGACGCCCGGGGCCGTCGCAATGAGCAGTTCTTC
CASSLGDARGRRNEQFF
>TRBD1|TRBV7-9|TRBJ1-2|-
TGTGCCAGCAGCCCAGGAGACAGGGCTGGCTACACCTTC
CASSPGDRAGYTF
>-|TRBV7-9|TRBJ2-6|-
TGTGCCAGCAGCTTAGCGGGCGGGGTCGGGGCCAACGTCCTGACTTTC
CASSLAGGVGANVLTF
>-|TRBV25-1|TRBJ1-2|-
TGTGCCAGCAGTGAGGCAGGGCCCTATGGCTACACCTTC
CASSEAGPYGYTF
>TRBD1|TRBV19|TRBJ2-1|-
TGTGCCAGTAGTCTGGGACAGGGCTACAATGAGCAGTTCTTC
CASSLGQGYNEQFF
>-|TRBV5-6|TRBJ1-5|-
TGTGCCAGCAGCTTGGGCGGCAATAGCAATCAGCCCCAGCATTTT
CASSLGGNSNQPQHF
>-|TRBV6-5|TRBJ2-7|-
TGTGCCAGCAGCCCTGCATCCTACGAGCAGTACTTC
CASSPASYEQYF
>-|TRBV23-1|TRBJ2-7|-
TGCGCCAGAGGAGGGTGGCAGGCTTCTTACTCCTACGAGCAGTACTTC
CARGGWQASYSYEQYF
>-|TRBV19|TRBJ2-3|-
TGTGCCAGTAGTAGCGCAGATACAGATACGCAGTATTTT
CASSSADTDTQYF
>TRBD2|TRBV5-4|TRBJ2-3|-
TGTGCCAGCAGCACGGAGCGGGACACAGATACGCAGTATTTT
CASSTERDTDTQYF
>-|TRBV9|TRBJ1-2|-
TGTGCCAGCAGCGTAGCTTTGGGCTATGGCTACACCTTC
CASSVALGYGYTF
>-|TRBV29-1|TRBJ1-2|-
TGCAGCGTTGAATTAAACGGGGACGGCTACACCTTC
CSVELNGDGYTF
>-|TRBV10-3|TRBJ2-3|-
TGTGCCATCAGTCATCGGGCCTCTGTCCCCCTCACAGATACGCAGTATTTT
CAISHRASVPLTDTQYF
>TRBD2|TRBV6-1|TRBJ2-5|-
TGTGCCAGCAGGGAGCGGGGGGGCAGGGAGACCCAGTACTTC
CASRERGGRETQYF
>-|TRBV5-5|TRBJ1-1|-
TGTGTCAGCAGCTCGCGCCCGACGGAGAACACTGAAGCTTTCTTT
CVSSSRPTENTEAFF
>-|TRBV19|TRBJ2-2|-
TGTGCCAGTAGTATTTGGAACACCGGGGAGCTGTTTTTT
CASSIWNTGELFF
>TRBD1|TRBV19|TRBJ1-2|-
TGTGCCAGTACCCGGACAGGGGCTAACTATGGCTACACCTTC
CASTRTGANYGYTF
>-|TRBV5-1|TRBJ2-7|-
TGCGCCAGCAGCTTGGGTACCACTACGTACGAGCAGTACTTC
CASSLGTTTYEQYF
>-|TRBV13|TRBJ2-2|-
TGTGCCAGCAGGAACACCGGGGAGCTGTTTTTT
CASRNTGELFF
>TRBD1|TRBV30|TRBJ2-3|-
TGTGCCTGGGACAGGGGGCTATCAGATACGCAGTATTTT
CAWDRGLSDTQYF
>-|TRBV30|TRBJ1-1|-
TGTGCCTGGGGTATCACCAAGAACACTGAAGCTTTCTTT
CAWGITKNTEAFF
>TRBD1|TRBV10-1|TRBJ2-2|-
TGCGCCAGCAGTGCTGCCAGGGGGCTGGTCGGGGAGCTGTTTTTT
CASSAARGLVGELFF
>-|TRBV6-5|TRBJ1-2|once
TGTGCCAGCAGACCCGCTGCGAGGGTAGGCTACACCTTC
CASRPAARVGYTF
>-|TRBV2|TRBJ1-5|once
TGTGCCAGCAGGAGGGGCGGAAGCAATCAGCCCCAGCATTTT
CASRRGGSNQPQHF
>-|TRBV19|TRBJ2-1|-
TGTGCCAGTAGTATTGGGCCCCGAGTCGATGAGCAGTTCTTC
CASSIGPRVDEQFF